This TCR beta chain is from a study of response to subunit inactivated influenza vaccine. Study results and limitations: There was a suggestion from the authors that each seasonal influenza vaccination recruits few new T cells.

A single record per CDR3 protein comes from TCRdb applying MiXCR to the RT-PCR reads. The table shows roughly 500,000 distinct CDR3 sequences, with 16% occurring only once. A word on this clonotype: The antigen remains unidentified.

Sequencing used CD4+ T cells sorted from PBMCs, obtained roughly 24 months after vaccination. The TCR comes from a man aged 50 to 69 who received an inactivated influenza vaccine.

CDR3 coding DNA: TGTGCCATCACCCGGCTTGAAACCGGGGAGCTGTTTTTT. Its translation: CAITRLETGELFF. The rearrangement uses TRBV10-3 and TRBJ2-2, with D hard to call. The CDR3 totals 13 residues. V dropped 7 bases and J dropped 5 bases, with 11 bases sitting between them. Germline CDR1 is ENHRY and CDR2 is SYGVKD.